This TCR beta chain was recovered during a study of T cell changes during pregnancy in multiple sclerosis. The J segment lost 4 bases and the V segment lost 5 bases, leaving 6 bases of the junction unmatched. Germline CDR1 reads SGHTA; CDR2 reads FQGTGA. The CDR3 runs 14 residues. The data were produced by immunoSEQ multiplex PCR, yet TCRdb's version contains in-frame clones alone and is incomplete. The data contain some 80,000 clones, roughly 92% of them singletons. This sequence originates from a female donor with multiple sclerosis, enrolled in a pregnancy study. The specimen was peripheral blood, collected in the first trimester of pregnancy. The chain joins TRBV7-3 to TRBJ2-3; TRBD1 matches at 7 bases. Here the CDR3 reads CASSPNRGPDTQYF. In DNA, the CDR3 is TGTGCCAGCAGCCCAAACAGGGGCCCAGATACGCAGTATTTT.